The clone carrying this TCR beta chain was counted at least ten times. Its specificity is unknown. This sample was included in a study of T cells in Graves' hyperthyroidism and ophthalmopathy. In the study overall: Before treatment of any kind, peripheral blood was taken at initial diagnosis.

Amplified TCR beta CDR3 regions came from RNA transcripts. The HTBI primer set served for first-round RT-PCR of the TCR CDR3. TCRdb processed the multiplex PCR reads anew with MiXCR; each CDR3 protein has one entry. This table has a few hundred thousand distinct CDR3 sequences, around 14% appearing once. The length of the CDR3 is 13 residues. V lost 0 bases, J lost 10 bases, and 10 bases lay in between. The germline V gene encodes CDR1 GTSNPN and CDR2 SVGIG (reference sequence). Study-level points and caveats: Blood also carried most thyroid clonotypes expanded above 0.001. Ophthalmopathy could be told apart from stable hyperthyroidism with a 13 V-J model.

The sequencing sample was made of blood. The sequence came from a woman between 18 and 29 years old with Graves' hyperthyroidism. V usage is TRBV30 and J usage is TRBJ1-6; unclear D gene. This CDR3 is CAWSVQSLSPLHF. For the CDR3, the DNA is TGTGCCTGGAGTGTACAGTCTCTCTCACCCCTCCACTTT. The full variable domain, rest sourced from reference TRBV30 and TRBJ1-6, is SQTIHQWPATLVQPVGSPLSLECTVEGTSNPNLYWYRQAAGRGLQLLFYSVGIGQISSEVPQNLSASRPQDRQFILSSKKLLLSDSGFYLCAWSVQSLSPLHFGNGTRLTVT.